This T cell receptor beta chain was profiled in a study of blood T cell repertoires in COVID-19. Study in general: There were acute and convalescent COVID-19 samples, and they came from the United States, Italy and Spain.

V shed 5 bases and J 8 bases; nucleotides not matched to a gene: 8. Germline CDR1 and CDR2: SGHRS and YFSETQ. This CDR3 comprises 14 residues. Generated by immunoSEQ multiplex PCR, the TCRdb table keeps only in-frame clones and is missing some. The sample includes over 150,000 clones, approximately 84% of them seen just once. The sequenced material came from peripheral blood. The receptor was derived from a human donor with acute or convalescent COVID-19. The donor label of this sample is uncertain. The chain has TRBV5-1 and TRBJ2-1, with 9 bases aligning to TRBD1. CDR3 bases: TGCGCCAGCAGGCCGGGACAGGGTGTTGATGAGCAGTTCTTC. Protein: CASRPGQGVDEQFF.